This T cell receptor beta chain comes out of a study of OX40 agonist ivuxolimab in advanced cancers. Produced via immunoSEQ multiplex PCR; TCRdb's table is partial and in-frame only. The table has some 96,000 clones, around 85% seen once; the top ten hold more than 1.1%. This CDR3 contains 13 residues. The trim removed 4 bases at V and 10 bases at J, leaving 8 bases unmatched. The germline V gene encodes CDR1 MDHEN and CDR2 SYDVKM. The chain is built from TRBV28 and TRBJ1-1, with 8 bases identical to TRBD1. The clonotype originates from an adult with an advanced solid tumor such as melanoma, head and neck, liver or kidney cancer. This specimen was CD4+ or CD8+ T cells sorted from blood, taken in a trial of the OX40 agonist ivuxolimab. CDR3 coding DNA: TGTGCCAGCAGTTCCCTACAGGGGGGGAGAGCTTTCTTT. Translated, it gives CASSSLQGGRAFF.